The 32 T cell receptor beta chains below all came from one sample that was sequenced in a study of vaccination effects on CD4 cells after COVID-19. Assay: immunoSEQ multiplex PCR; the TCRdb copy retains only in-frame clones and omits some. The sample yields approximately 31,000 clones, approximately 70% seen once. No antigens are known for them. The culture ran for 10 days before CD4+ T cells were isolated. Sequenced here: CD4+ T cells from PBMCs cultured without peptide, sampled before COVID-19 vaccination. The source is a human donor who received a COVID-19 vaccine.

This sequence joins TRBV30 and TRBJ2-5, with D possibly TRBD1 on 5 matching bases. CDR3 length: 19 residues. CDR1 and CDR2 (germline): GTSNPN, SVGIG (reference sequence). The V and J ends lost 0 bases and 5 bases respectively, with 28 bases between them. The CDR3 here is CAWSVDTLERWGFTETQYF. The CDR3 DNA reads TGTGCCTGGAGTGTAGATACCCTGGAGAGGTGGGGCTTCACTGAGACCCAGTACTTC.

The chain recombines TRBV6-1 with TRBJ2-1, with 7 positions matching TRBD2. The CDR3 has 13 residues. V was clipped by 8 bases and J by 4 bases; unmatched bases: 5. The germline gives CDR1 MNHNS, CDR2 SASEGT. The CDR3 region has the DNA TGTGCCAGCGGGCTAGCGGCTTACAATGAGCAGTTCTTC. Residues: CASGLAAYNEQFF.

The gene calls are TRBV7-9 and TRBJ2-5; D may be TRBD1 (6 bases). Trimming took off 6 bases at V and 5 bases at J, with 25 bases between the two ends. There are 17 residues in the CDR3. CDR1 is SEHNR, CDR2 FQNEAQ, per germline (reference sequence). The CDR3 DNA reads as TGTGCCAGCAGGAGACCACCCGGGACACGCATCGGGGAGACCCAGTACTTC. It is translated as CASRRPPGTRIGETQYF.

The gene calls are TRBV5-5 and TRBJ1-2, with 10 bases matching TRBD1. The germline V gene has CDR1 SGHKS and CDR2 YYEKEE (reference sequence). The CDR3 consists of 16 residues. After removal of 4 bases from V and 3 bases from J, the junction contained 9 bases not matched to a gene. The CDR3 coding sequence is TGTGCCAGCAGCCCTAGGAGGGACAGGGGAGACTATGGCTACACCTTC. Its translation: CASSPRRDRGDYGYTF.

This clone occurred a few times. The chain is built from TRBV7-8 and TRBJ1-3; 8 positions agree with TRBD1. With V trimmed by 3 bases and J by 4 bases, 8 bases remained unmatched. The CDR3 totals 16 residues. Germline lookup yields CDR1 SGHVS and CDR2 FQNEAQ. Written as DNA, the CDR3 is TGTGCCAGCAGCTTGGGACAGGCCCAACGCGGAAACACCATATATTTT. This codes for CASSLGQAQRGNTIYF. Filled out from reference TRBV7-8 and TRBJ1-3, the complete variable domain reads GAGVSQSPRYKVAKRGQDVALRCDPISGHVSLFWYQQALGQGPEFLTYFQNEAQLDKSGLPSDRFFAERPEGSVSTLKIQRTQQEDSAVYLCASSLGQAQRGNTIYFGEGSWLTVV.

The chain uses TRBV5-5 and TRBJ2-3; 13 nucleotides agree with TRBD2. Germline CDR1 SGHKS, CDR2 YYEKEE (reference sequence). CDR3 length: 17 amino acids. J gave up 1 base and V 3 bases, and 5 bases lay outside the gene matches. Written as DNA, the CDR3 is TGTGCCAGCAGCTCTGGACTAGCGGGAGCGGGCACAGATACGCAGTATTTT. It yields the protein CASSSGLAGAGTDTQYF. Variable domain in full (rest from reference TRBV5-5 and TRBJ2-3): DAGVTQSPTHLIKTRGQQVTLRCSPISGHKSVSWYQQVLGQGPQFIFQYYEKEERGRGNFPDRFSARQFPNYSSELNVNALLLGDSALYLCASSSGLAGAGTDTQYFGPGTRLTVL.

The CDR3 is CASSSGPGTGFQETQYF. CDR3 sequence (DNA): TGTGCCAGCAGCTCCGGTCCCGGGACAGGTTTCCAAGAGACCCAGTACTTC. V and J are TRBV11-2 and TRBJ2-5; 8 nucleotides match TRBD1. Germline V gives CDR1 SGHAT, CDR2 FQNNGV. Trimming took 4 bases from V and 1 from J; bases not matched to a gene: 11. The CDR3 extends over 17 amino acids. Full variable domain (remainder filled in from reference TRBV11-2 and TRBJ2-5): EAGVAQSPRYKIIEKRQSVAFWCNPISGHATLYWYQQILGQGPKLLIQFQNNGVVDDSQLPKDRFSAERLKGVDSTLKIQPAKLEDSAVYLCASSSGPGTGFQETQYFGPGTRLLVL.

This chain links TRBV5-1 with TRBJ1-6, with 7 bases fitting TRBD1. CDR1 is SGHRS and CDR2 is YFSETQ in the germline V gene. V was pared by 5 bases and J by 4 bases, with 6 bases of the junction left unmatched. The CDR3 consists of 15 residues. The CDR3 DNA follows: TGCGCCAGCAGTATACAGGGGACATATAATTCACCCCTCCACTTT. Translating gives CASSIQGTYNSPLHF. Filled out from reference TRBV5-1 and TRBJ1-6, the complete variable domain reads KAGVTQTPRYLIKTRGQQVTLSCSPISGHRSVSWYQQTPGQGLQFLFEYFSETQRNKGNFPGRFSGRQFSNSRSEMNVSTLELGDSALYLCASSIQGTYNSPLHFGNGTRLTVT.

The V and J genes are TRBV5-5 and TRBJ2-1, with 9 nucleotides matching TRBD2. J gave up 3 bases and V 5 bases, and 12 bases lay outside the gene matches. The CDR3 consists of 17 residues. Germline V gene data show CDR1 as SGHKS and CDR2 as YYEKEE (reference sequence). The CDR3 DNA reads as TGTGCCAGCAGTACCAATATAGCGGGAGTAGTCTACAATGAGCAGTTCTTC. This codes for CASSTNIAGVVYNEQFF.

This clone was counted between two and nine times. This chain uses TRBV7-9 with TRBJ2-7, with D possibly being TRBD1 or TRBD2 (5 bases each). Between the trimmed V and J ends, which lost 5 bases and 6 bases, there was a span of 11 bases. CDR3 size: 12 residues. Germline CDR1 reads SEHNR; CDR2 reads FQNEAQ (reference sequence). CDR3 nucleotide sequence: TGTGCCAGCAGCACCCCAGGGAGCGAGCAGTACTTC. Amino acids: CASSTPGSEQYF.

The gene calls are TRBV5-4 and TRBJ2-3; D is ambiguous. V was pared by 0 bases and J by 8 bases, with 7 bases between. This CDR3 spans 12 amino acids. CDR1 and CDR2 from the germline V gene are SGHNT and YYREEE (reference sequence). This chain's CDR3 is CASSLDASTQYF. In DNA, the CDR3 is TGTGCCAGCAGCTTGGACGCTAGTACGCAGTATTTT.

The V and J genes are TRBV5-1 and TRBJ2-4; D gene unclear. With 6 bases removed from V and 9 bases from J, the gap between germline ends came to 16 bases. In germline, CDR1 is SGHRS, CDR2 YFSETQ. The CDR3 runs to 13 residues. CDR3: CASTEDKLSIQYF. The CDR3 DNA reads TGCGCCAGCACCGAAGACAAGTTGTCCATTCAGTACTTC.

The chain links TRBV6-4 to TRBJ1-1; D gene ambiguous. Trimming cost V 4 bases and J 4 bases, with 10 bases left between them. The germline gives CDR1 MRHNA, CDR2 SNTAGT. CDR3 length equals 13 residues. The CDR3: CASSATIFTEAFF. CDR3 DNA: TGTGCCAGCAGTGCCACCATCTTCACTGAAGCTTTCTTT.

The chain uses TRBV7-8 and TRBJ2-3, with 9 nucleotides matching TRBD2. The CDR3 runs 15 residues. CDR1 and CDR2 (germline): SGHVS, FQNEAQ. Unmatched junction bases numbered 9, after V lost 3 bases and J lost 8 bases. CDR3 region: CASSLGGRASGTQYF. In nucleotides, the CDR3 is TGTGCCAGCAGCTTGGGCGGGAGGGCCTCGGGTACGCAGTATTTT.

V gene TRBV27 combines with J gene TRBJ1-5; D gene uncertain. CDR1 and CDR2 from the germline V gene are MNHEY and SMNVEV (reference sequence). There are 13 residues in the CDR3. With 0 bases removed from V and 5 bases from J, the gap between germline ends came to 5 bases. The CDR3 DNA is TGTGCCAGCAGTTTATCGTTATATCAGCCCCAGCATTTT. Its translation is CASSLSLYQPQHF.

The chain has TRBV7-2 and TRBJ2-2; 8 nucleotides match TRBD2. The germline gives CDR1 SGHTA, CDR2 FQGNSA. CDR3 length equals 16 residues. V lost 2 bases and J lost 1; bases outside the gene matches: 3. CDR3 nucleotide sequence: TGTGCCAGCAGCTTATATAGCGGGAAGAACACCGGGGAGCTGTTTTTT. It translates to CASSLYSGKNTGELFF.

DNA of the CDR3: TGTGCCAGCAGTACAAAACGACTAGCTAGGACTGAAGCTTTCTTT. Protein product: CASSTKRLARTEAFF. V usage is TRBV6-4 and J usage is TRBJ1-1; D is uncertain. V was clipped by 5 bases and J by 5 bases, with 18 bases between them. Germline CDR1 is MRHNA and CDR2 is SNTAGT. CDR3 length equals 15 residues.

The chain has TRBV10-2 and TRBJ1-1, with D possibly being TRBD1 (6 bases). V was cut by 2 bases and J by 3 bases, with 13 bases left in between. This CDR3 region has 15 residues. CDR1 is WSHSY, CDR2 SAAADI, per germline. CDR3 sequence reads: CASSEPPRGDTEAFF. CDR3 coding DNA: TGCGCCAGCAGTGAGCCCCCTAGGGGGGACACTGAAGCTTTCTTT.

The chain has TRBV10-3 and TRBJ2-7; D may be TRBD1 or TRBD2 (5 bases each). V lost 0 bases to trimming and J lost 3 bases, with 18 bases between them. Germline V lookup: CDR1 ENHRY, CDR2 SYGVKD. This CDR3 comprises 17 residues. In DNA form, the CDR3 reads TGTGCCATCAGTGAGTCGCCTCCTTCCGGGACCCTCTACGAGCAGTACTTC. Translation: CAISESPPSGTLYEQYF.

V and J are TRBV19 and TRBJ2-7; D remains unclear. Germline-derived CDR1 and CDR2 are LNHDA and SQIVND (reference sequence). V lost 1 base and J lost 3, with 13 bases in between. The CDR3 loop spans 15 amino acids. CDR3 loop: CASSIGLNRGYEQYF. The CDR3 nucleotides read TGTGCCAGTAGTATAGGGCTTAACAGAGGCTACGAGCAGTACTTC.

The chain carries TRBV5-4 and TRBJ1-1, with D possibly TRBD1 on 6 matching bases. The CDR3 totals 15 residues. Germline V gene data show CDR1 as SGHNT and CDR2 as YYREEE (reference sequence). Trimming left V 3 bases short and J 1 base short, with 13 bases between. As DNA, the CDR3 is TGTGCCAGCAGCTCCGCACAGGGTGCGAACACTGAAGCTTTCTTT. Its translation: CASSSAQGANTEAFF.

The V gene is TRBV10-2, the J gene TRBJ1-2; TRBD1 matches at 9 bases. This CDR3 is 16 amino acids long. J gave up 8 bases and V 5 bases, and 15 bases lay outside the gene matches. The germline gives CDR1 WSHSY, CDR2 SAAADI. The CDR3 here is CASSQNRGTGRGGYTF. The CDR3 DNA sequence: TGCGCCAGCAGTCAGAATCGGGGGACAGGGAGGGGCGGCTACACCTTC.

Remarks on this clone: A junction end diverges from the germline sequence, so it may reflect a read error. The chain is built from TRBV6-1 and TRBJ1-5; no definite D call. Germline V gene data show CDR1 as MNHNS and CDR2 as SASEGT. This CDR3 contains 16 residues. The CDR3 DNA follows: TGTGCCAGCAGCGAAGAGACATCCACTAGCAATCAGCCCCAGCATTTT. As protein: CASSEETSTSNQPQHF.

The V call is TRBV5-1, the J call TRBJ1-3; possibly TRBD1 for D (5 bases). Trimming left V 0 bases short and J 0 bases short, with 10 bases between. The germline gives CDR1 SGHRS, CDR2 YFSETQ. The CDR3 extends over 16 amino acids. In DNA form, the CDR3 reads TGCGCCAGCAGCTTGGCTACAGGTTACTCTGGAAACACCATATATTTT. It yields the protein CASSLATGYSGNTIYF.

V gene TRBV19 combines with J gene TRBJ2-4; no clear D gene. This CDR3 is built from 17 residues. Germline V CDR1 and CDR2: LNHDA, SQIVND (reference sequence). Trimming removed 1 base from V and 1 base from J, with 14 bases in between. CDR3 sequence reads: CASSIARTQAAKNIQYF. The CDR3 nucleotides are TGTGCCAGTAGTATAGCTAGGACCCAGGCGGCCAAAAACATTCAGTACTTC. Variable domain in full (rest from reference TRBV19 and TRBJ2-4): DGGITQSPKYLFRKEGQNVTLSCEQNLNHDAMYWYRQDPGQGLRLIYYSQIVNDFQKGDIAEGYSVSREKKESFPLTVTSAQKNPTAFYLCASSIARTQAAKNIQYFGAGTRLSVL.

The genes are TRBV6-5 and TRBJ1-2; TRBD1 might be the D (5 bases). The V end lost 0 bases, the J end lost 6 bases, and 14 bases lay between the germline ends. The germline V gene has CDR1 MNHEY and CDR2 SVGAGI. CDR3 length: 15 residues. The CDR3 sequence is CASSYSGQGLDGYTF. DNA for the CDR3: TGTGCCAGCAGTTACTCCGGCCAGGGCCTGGATGGCTACACCTTC.

This chain uses TRBV6-1 with TRBJ1-3; TRBD1 might be the D (5 bases). This CDR3 region has 16 residues. In germline, CDR1 is MNHNS, CDR2 SASEGT. The V and J ends lost 3 bases and 2 bases respectively, with 14 bases between them. As DNA, the CDR3 is TGTGCCAGCAGTGATATTTCAGGGTGGGCTGGAAACACCATATATTTT. Residues: CASSDISGWAGNTIYF.

J is TRBJ2-1 and V is TRBV12-5; the D gene is possibly TRBD2 (6 bases). Germline V gene sequence: CDR1 LGHNT, CDR2 FRNRAP. This CDR3 has 13 residues. V was clipped by 4 bases and J by 9 bases, with 13 bases between them. CDR3 loop: CASGSPSGGEQFF. The CDR3 bases are TGTGCTAGTGGTTCCCCATCCGGGGGTGAGCAGTTCTTC.

The chain links TRBV7-9 to TRBJ2-7; D not resolved. The CDR3 runs to 15 residues. Germline V lookup: CDR1 SEHNR, CDR2 FQNEAQ (reference sequence). Trimming removed 3 bases from V and 2 bases from J, with 14 bases in between. The CDR3 region is CASSLVEFGPYEQYF. For the CDR3, the DNA is TGTGCCAGCAGCTTGGTCGAATTTGGACCCTACGAGCAGTACTTC.

This clone has just a few counts. V is TRBV2 and J is TRBJ2-7; a possible D gene is TRBD1 (5 bases). Looked up from germline, CDR1 is SNHLY and CDR2 is FYNNEI. The CDR3 covers 14 residues. Trimming stripped 10 bases from V and 4 bases from J, with 20 bases between. CDR3 DNA sequence: TGTGCCACCCAAGGGGCAGGGTATCAATACGAGCAGTACTTC. Translation gives CATQGAGYQYEQYF.

This chain joins TRBV10-3 and TRBJ1-3; 10 bases are shared with TRBD1. Unmatched junction bases numbered 1, after V lost 6 bases and J lost 2 bases. CDR3 size: 14 residues. Germline loops: CDR1 ENHRY, CDR2 SYGVKD. The CDR3 coding sequence is TGTGCCATCAGGGGGACAGGGGCTGGAAACACCATATATTTT. Translation: CAIRGTGAGNTIYF.

This clone has a handful of counts. The chain links TRBV3-1 (or the pseudogene TRBV3-2) to TRBJ2-5, with 10 bases fitting TRBD1. The CDR3 contains 14 residues. V was clipped by 4 bases and J by 7 bases; unmatched bases: 6. CDR1 and CDR2 from the germline V gene are LGHDT and YNNKEL (reference sequence). CDR3 region: CASSRQGAGMTQYF. CDR3 in DNA: TGTGCCAGCAGCCGACAGGGGGCTGGTATGACCCAGTACTTC.